These 2 T cell receptor beta chains were sequenced from one sample in a study of beta chain features in type 1 diabetes. Sequenced material consisted of expressed TCRB transcripts (all of the isolated RNA was reverse transcribed). Method: immunoSEQ multiplex PCR; TCRdb's copy keeps in-frame clones and lacks some. The table lists under 450,000 clones, about 14% of them singletons, with 0.035% to 0.04% in the top ten. Sequenced: naive CD4+ T cells from blood. The source of these receptors is a man aged 30-40 years in good health.

This chain connects TRBV7-2 to TRBJ2-1, with 8 bases identical to TRBD2. J lost 10 bases, V lost 8 bases, and 7 bases had no gene match. The CDR3 contains 12 residues. Per germline, CDR1 SGHTA and CDR2 FQGNSA. This CDR3 reads CASARGVEEQFF. The DNA for the CDR3 is TGTGCCAGCGCGCGGGGGGTAGAAGAGCAGTTCTTC. Full variable domain (rest looked up from reference TRBV7-2 and TRBJ2-1): GAGVSQSPSNKVTEKGKDVELRCDPISGHTALYWYRQSLGQGLEFLIYFQGNSAPDKSGLPSDRFSAERTGGSVSTLTIQRTQQEDSAVYLCASARGVEEQFFGPGTRLTVL.

This clone was counted between two and nine times. The sample has other DNA sequences that encode this CDR3 too. The chain employs TRBV5-4 and TRBJ1-5; TRBD1 is a possible D gene (5 bases). This CDR3 spans 13 amino acids. Germline CDR1 reads SGHNT; CDR2 reads YYREEE (reference sequence). V was shortened by 2 bases and J by 4 bases, with 7 bases between the two germline ends. The CDR3 DNA follows: TGTGCCAGCAGCTTAGACAGTAATCAGCCCCAGCATTTT. This encodes CASSLDSNQPQHF.